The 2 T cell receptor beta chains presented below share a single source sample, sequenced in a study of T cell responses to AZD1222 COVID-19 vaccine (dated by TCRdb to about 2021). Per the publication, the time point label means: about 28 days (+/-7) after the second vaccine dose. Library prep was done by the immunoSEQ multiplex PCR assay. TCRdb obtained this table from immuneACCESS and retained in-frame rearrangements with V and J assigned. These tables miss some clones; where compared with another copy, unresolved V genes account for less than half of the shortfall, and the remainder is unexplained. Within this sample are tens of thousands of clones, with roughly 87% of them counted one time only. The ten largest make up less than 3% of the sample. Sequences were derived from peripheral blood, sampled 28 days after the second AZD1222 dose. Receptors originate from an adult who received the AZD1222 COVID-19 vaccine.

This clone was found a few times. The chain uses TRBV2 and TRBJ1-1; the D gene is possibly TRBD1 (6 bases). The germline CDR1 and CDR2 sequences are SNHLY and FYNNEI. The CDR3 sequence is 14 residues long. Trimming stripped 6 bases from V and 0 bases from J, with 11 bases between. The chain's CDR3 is CASRRTDLNTEAFF. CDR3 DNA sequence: TGTGCCAGCAGGCGGACAGACCTGAACACTGAAGCTTTCTTT.

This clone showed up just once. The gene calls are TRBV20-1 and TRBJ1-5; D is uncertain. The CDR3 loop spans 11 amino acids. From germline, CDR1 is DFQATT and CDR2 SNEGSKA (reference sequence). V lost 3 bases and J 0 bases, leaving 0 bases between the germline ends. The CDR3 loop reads CSASSNQPQHF. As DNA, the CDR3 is TGCAGTGCTAGTAGCAATCAGCCCCAGCATTTT.